The TCR beta chain described here comes from a study of T cell responses to AZD1222 COVID-19 vaccine. The germline V and J ends were trimmed by 4 bases and 12 bases, with 13 bases remaining between them. This CDR3 comprises 12 residues. The germline V gene has CDR1 LGHDT and CDR2 YNNKEL (reference sequence). Assay: immunoSEQ multiplex PCR; the TCRdb copy retains only in-frame clones and omits some. The sample comprises approximately 68,000 clones, around nine tenths of which are singletons, and approximately 25% rests with the top ten. This receptor was taken from an adult in good health. This chain joins TRBV3-1 (or the pseudogene TRBV3-2) and TRBJ2-1; D tentatively reads TRBD1 or TRBD2 (7 bases each). The starting material was peripheral blood, obtained on day 0 of AZD1222 vaccination. CDR3 DNA sequence: TGTGCCAGCAGCCCCGGCAGGGGGGGGCAGTTCTTC. Protein: CASSPGRGGQFF.